The 30 T cell receptor beta chains given below trace back to one sample, sequenced in a study of T cells in Graves' hyperthyroidism and ophthalmopathy. The investigators amplified TCR beta CDR3 regions from RNA transcripts. The TCR CDR3 first-round RT-PCR relied on the HTBI primer set. TCRdb re-called the multiplex PCR reads with MiXCR, one entry per CDR3 protein. Of about 590,000 distinct CDR3 sequences listed, around 14% are singletons. Sequenced material: blood. These receptors were collected from a woman in her twenties or thirties with Graves' hyperthyroidism.

This clonotype was seen a handful of times. One end of the junction does not line up with germline, which may come from a read error. The chain joins TRBV11-2 to TRBJ2-7; maybe TRBD2 (7 bases). CDR1 is SGHAT, CDR2 FQNNGV, per germline. CDR3 length: 17 amino acids. The CDR3: CASSQDLGGRGSYEQHF. CDR3 bases: TGTGCCAGCAGCCAAGATCTCGGGGGGCGCGGGTCCTACGAGCAGCACTTC.

This clonotype turned up a few times. The chain carries TRBV11-2 and TRBJ1-4, with D unresolved. The germline V and J ends were trimmed by 5 bases and 6 bases, with 4 bases remaining between them. The CDR3 is made up of 11 amino acids. Per germline, CDR1 SGHAT and CDR2 FQNNGV. The CDR3 sequence: CASSNYEKLFF. CDR3 coding DNA: TGTGCCAGCAGCAACTATGAAAAACTGTTTTTT.

Of note for this clonotype: One end of the junction does not line up with germline, which may come from a read error. This chain links TRBV6-5 with TRBJ2-3, with D possibly TRBD2 on 6 matching bases. The CDR3 length is 16 residues. CDR1 and CDR2 (germline): MNHEY, SVGAGI. This chain's CDR3 is CASSYDGGIGTDTLYF. The CDR3 bases are TGTGCCAGCAGTTACGACGGGGGTATCGGCACAGATACGCTGTATTTT.

The chain employs TRBV7-9 and TRBJ1-2; D not certain. V was cut by 5 bases and J by 4 bases, with 14 bases left in between. Germline-derived CDR1 and CDR2 are SEHNR and FQNEAQ (reference sequence). CDR3 size: 14 residues. Here the CDR3 reads CASSHEVWTYGYTF. In nucleotides, the CDR3 is TGTGCCAGCAGCCATGAGGTTTGGACCTATGGCTACACCTTC. Looking up the rest from reference TRBV7-9 and TRBJ1-2 gives the full variable domain: DTGVSQNPRHKITKRGQNVTFRCDPISEHNRLYWYRQTLGQGPEFLTYFQNEAQLEKSRLLSDRFSAERPKGSFSTLEIQRTEQGDSAMYLCASSHEVWTYGYTFGSGTRLTVV.

This clonotype was seen a handful of times. This chain joins TRBV2 and TRBJ1-3; D uncertain. The CDR3 contains 14 residues. The ends were cut back, 8 bases at V and 0 bases at J, with 11 bases in the middle. Germline V gene lookup returns CDR1 SNHLY and CDR2 FYNNEI. The DNA of the CDR3 is TGTGCCAGCGAACAGTCAAGCTCTGGAAACACCATATATTTT. Amino acids: CASEQSSSGNTIYF.

There are many counts of this clonotype. The chain links TRBV10-1 to TRBJ1-5, with a weak D call TRBD1 (5 bases). V was shortened by 5 bases and J by 6 bases, with 8 bases between the two germline ends. This CDR3 has 12 residues. Germline CDR1 is WNHNN and CDR2 is SYGVQD (reference sequence). The CDR3 nucleotides read TGCGCCAGCAGTTCAGGGACTCAGCCCCAGCATTTT. This encodes CASSSGTQPQHF.

This clonotype was observed a handful of times. The CDR3 DNA reads as TGTGCCAGCAGCCACAAGATGATGGAGGGAGGACCCGGGGAGCTGTTTTTT. This translates into CASSHKMMEGGPGELFF. The chain has TRBV7-8 and TRBJ2-2, with TRBD2 as a possible D gene (6 bases). The germline V gene encodes CDR1 SGHVS and CDR2 FQNEAQ. The V end lost 5 bases, the J end lost 6 bases, and 22 bases lay between the germline ends. CDR3 length equals 17 residues.

This clonotype was counted at least ten times. The gene calls are TRBV7-2 and TRBJ2-5, with 9 bases fitting TRBD1. There are 18 residues in the CDR3. In germline, CDR1 is SGHTA, CDR2 FQGNSA. Trimming at V came to 0 bases and at J to 0 bases, leaving 8 bases not matched to a gene. Written as DNA, the CDR3 is TGTGCCAGCAGCTTAGCGAGATTGGGACAGGGATACCAAGAGACCCAGTACTTC. It is translated as CASSLARLGQGYQETQYF.

This clonotype has a count of ten or more. This chain uses TRBV11-2 with TRBJ1-5; maybe TRBD1 (5 bases). Germline CDR1 reads SGHAT; CDR2 reads FQNNGV. The CDR3 has 18 residues. The V end lost 1 base, the J end lost 2 bases, and 18 bases lay between the germline ends. The CDR3 here is CASSLGVGVDQGNQPQHF. The CDR3 DNA follows: TGTGCCAGCAGCTTAGGAGTAGGGGTGGACCAAGGCAATCAGCCCCAGCATTTT.

This clonotype came up a few times. The chain links TRBV5-1 to TRBJ2-1; D is perhaps TRBD2 (7 bases). Trimming shortened V by 1 base and J by 7 bases, and 24 bases separated the two germline ends. The CDR3 totals 18 residues. Germline CDR1 SGHRS, CDR2 YFSETQ. In nucleotides, the CDR3 is TGCGCCAGCAGCTTGAAAATGGGGGGGGCGGAAATATTAAATGAGCAGTTCTTC. It yields the protein CASSLKMGGAEILNEQFF. Full variable domain (outside the CDR3, taken from reference TRBV5-1 and TRBJ2-1): KAGVTQTPRYLIKTRGQQVTLSCSPISGHRSVSWYQQTPGQGLQFLFEYFSETQRNKGNFPGRFSGRQFSNSRSEMNVSTLELGDSALYLCASSLKMGGAEILNEQFFGPGTRLTVL.

The sample holds many counts of this clonotype. The chain has TRBV11-2 and TRBJ1-1; a possible D gene is TRBD1 (5 bases). The CDR3 runs to 15 residues. Germline CDR1 SGHAT, CDR2 FQNNGV. Trimming shortened V by 1 base and J by 0 bases, and 9 bases separated the two germline ends. In DNA, the CDR3 is TGTGCCAGCAGCTTAGCAAGACAGCTGAACACTGAAGCTTTCTTT. This gives the protein CASSLARQLNTEAFF.

The chain is built from TRBV18 and TRBJ1-6, with D hard to call. The CDR3 consists of 12 residues. CDR1 and CDR2 from the germline V gene are KGHSH and LQKENI. The V end lost 5 bases, the J end lost 7 bases, and 6 bases lay between the germline ends. Here the CDR3 DNA reads TGTGCCAGCTCAAGGGCGAATTCACCCCTCCACTTT. Protein product: CASSRANSPLHF.

This clonotype was counted ten times or more. The gene calls are TRBV6-2 or TRBV6-3 and TRBJ2-7; 12 nucleotides match TRBD1. CDR1 MNHEY and CDR2 SVGEGT come from the germline V gene. The CDR3 has 15 amino acids. V was pared by 5 bases and J by 6 bases, with 8 bases of the junction left unmatched. The CDR3 reads CASSPGTGGSIEQYF. CDR3 DNA: TGTGCCAGCAGTCCCGGGACAGGGGGCAGTATCGAGCAGTACTTC.

In its sample, this clonotype was seen many times. V usage is TRBV7-2 and J usage is TRBJ2-1; perhaps TRBD1 as D (6 bases). The V gene's germline CDR1 is SGHTA and CDR2 FQGNSA. The CDR3 runs 13 residues. V dropped 5 bases and J dropped 6 bases, with 11 bases sitting between them. The CDR3, as DNA: TGTGCCAGCAGCCCAGACAGGCTCAATGAGCAGTTCTTC. It encodes CASSPDRLNEQFF.

This clonotype was detected a few times. The chain couples TRBV30 to TRBJ2-6, with D uncertain. The CDR3 has 13 residues. The V gene lost 5 bases and the J gene lost 2 bases, with 7 bases spanning the gap. Germline lookup yields CDR1 GTSNPN and CDR2 SVGIG (reference sequence). The CDR3, as DNA: TGTGCCTGGGAGTTACCTGGGGCCAACGTCCTGACTTTC. Amino acid sequence: CAWELPGANVLTF.

This clonotype showed up many times. The V call is TRBV7-9, the J call TRBJ2-3, with 12 bases identical to TRBD2. The germline gives CDR1 SEHNR, CDR2 FQNEAQ (reference sequence). Unmatched junction bases numbered 15, after V lost 5 bases and J lost 3 bases. This CDR3 has 19 residues. In nucleotides, the CDR3 is TGTGCCAGCAGCCCGAACCGAACTAGCGGGAGGCTCGGAACAGATACGCAGTATTTT. The encoded protein is CASSPNRTSGRLGTDTQYF.

This clonotype was detected ten times or more. The genes are TRBV20-1 and TRBJ1-1, with D possibly being TRBD1 (5 bases). Germline-derived CDR1 and CDR2 are DFQATT and SNEGSKA (reference sequence). V was trimmed by 2 bases and J by 0 bases, leaving 13 bases between them. CDR3 size: 15 residues. For the CDR3, the DNA is TGCAGTGCTAGACCGGGGGAGTCGATGAACACTGAAGCTTTCTTT. This translates into CSARPGESMNTEAFF.

A few counts support this clonotype. The chain carries TRBV6-1 and TRBJ2-5, with 7 bases identical to TRBD2. The junction had 12 bases not matched to a gene; V was cut back by 8 bases and J by 3 bases. Germline V lookup: CDR1 MNHNS, CDR2 SASEGT. The CDR3 totals 15 residues. The CDR3 loop is CASGGGWDQEETQYF. CDR3 nucleotides: TGTGCCAGCGGCGGGGGTTGGGATCAGGAAGAGACCCAGTACTTC.

The chain recombines TRBV27 with TRBJ2-1; 10 bases are a match to TRBD2. The length of the CDR3 is 16 residues. Germline V gives CDR1 MNHEY, CDR2 SMNVEV (reference sequence). Germline trimming cut 3 bases from V and 6 bases from J; bases unmatched to any gene: 8. CDR3 in DNA: TGTGCCAGCAGTTTGTGGGTAGCGGGAGGATTCAATGAGCAGTTCTTC. This codes for CASSLWVAGGFNEQFF.

This clonotype was counted ten times or more. The chain has TRBV12-3 or TRBV12-4 and TRBJ1-2; a possible D gene is TRBD1 (6 bases). The length of the CDR3 is 15 residues. Between the trimmed V and J ends, which lost 1 base and 4 bases, there was a span of 13 bases. The CDR3: CASSLGPGGGYGYTF. CDR3 nucleotides: TGTGCCAGCAGTTTAGGGCCGGGGGGCGGCTATGGCTACACCTTC.

The chain links TRBV10-1 to TRBJ2-3; D gene uncertain. The germline V and J ends were trimmed by 0 bases and 2 bases, with 12 bases remaining between them. From germline, CDR1 is WNHNN and CDR2 SYGVQD (reference sequence). The CDR3 consists of 16 residues. CDR3 amino acids: CASSESSSPATDTQYF. The CDR3 DNA is TGCGCCAGCAGTGAGTCCTCCTCCCCGGCCACAGATACGCAGTATTTT.

The table lists this clonotype with many counts. This chain joins TRBV5-1 and TRBJ1-2, with 11 nucleotides matching TRBD1. The germline gives CDR1 SGHRS, CDR2 YFSETQ. V shed 3 bases, J shed 6 bases, and the junction held 7 bases outside the gene matches. The CDR3 runs 15 residues. CDR3 nucleotide sequence: TGCGCCAGCAGCTCTCGGACAGGGGGCTCTGATGGCTACACCTTC. Its translation is CASSSRTGGSDGYTF.

This clonotype showed up just a few times. The gene calls are TRBV29-1 and TRBJ1-1; D unresolved. V lost 7 bases, J lost 4 bases, and 10 bases lay in between. Germline CDR1 SQVTM, CDR2 ANQGSEA. The CDR3 is made up of 11 amino acids. CDR3 protein: CSAALLTEAFF. DNA for the CDR3: TGCAGCGCCGCACTGCTCACTGAAGCTTTCTTT.

This clonotype was picked up many times. The chain recombines TRBV14 with TRBJ2-7, with 7 bases aligning to TRBD1. V dropped 4 bases and J dropped 4; count of bases not matched to a gene: 10. Germline V gene lookup returns CDR1 SGHDN and CDR2 FVKESK. The CDR3 covers 15 residues. Written as DNA, the CDR3 is TGTGCCAGCAGCCTGATGGGACAGTTACATTACGAGCAGTACTTC. It yields the protein CASSLMGQLHYEQYF.

This clonotype was detected ten times or more. The chain has TRBV2 and TRBJ2-7, with 15 bases identical to TRBD2. Germline values: CDR1 SNHLY, CDR2 FYNNEI. V gave up 5 bases and J gave up 6 bases; unmatched junction bases: 8. This CDR3 is 16 amino acids long. The DNA for the CDR3 is TGTGCCAGCAGTCGGACTAGCGGGAGGGCCATAATCGAGCAGTACTTC. It translates to CASSRTSGRAIIEQYF.

A few counts support this clonotype. The gene calls are TRBV3-1 and TRBJ2-3, with TRBD2 matching 10 bases. With V trimmed by 4 bases and J by 1 base, 2 bases remained unmatched. The CDR3 extends over 15 amino acids. CDR1 is LGHDT, CDR2 YNNKEL, per germline (reference sequence). In nucleotides, the CDR3 is TGTGCCAGCAGCCGAGCGGGAGGGGGCACAGATACGCAGTATTTT. Translated: CASSRAGGGTDTQYF.

There are many counts of this clonotype. CDR3 coding DNA: TGTGCCAGCAGCTTTGAGGCCGAGCAGTACTTC. Translating gives CASSFEAEQYF. The genes are TRBV7-9 and TRBJ2-7, with D uncertain. V lost 3 bases and J 6 bases, leaving 6 bases between the germline ends. Germline V gives CDR1 SEHNR, CDR2 FQNEAQ (reference sequence). This CDR3 region has 11 residues.

This clonotype was found many times. The rearrangement links TRBV5-1 to TRBJ2-7, with TRBD2 identical over 12 bases. This CDR3 region has 16 residues. The ends lost 0 bases at V and 2 bases at J; junction bases unmatched: 3. Germline V gives CDR1 SGHRS, CDR2 YFSETQ. The CDR3 DNA reads as TGCGCCAGCAGCTTGGGGACTAGCGGGAATACCTACGAGCAGTACTTC. It is translated as CASSLGTSGNTYEQYF.

The V and J genes are TRBV27 and TRBJ2-1, with 9 bases lining up with TRBD2. Germline trimming cut 8 bases from V and 4 bases from J; bases unmatched to any gene: 3. From germline, CDR1 is MNHEY and CDR2 SMNVEV (reference sequence). The CDR3 is made up of 13 amino acids. The CDR3: CASALAGYNEQFF. Written as DNA, the CDR3 is TGTGCCAGCGCCCTAGCGGGATACAATGAGCAGTTCTTC.

This clonotype was counted ten times or more. This chain uses TRBV12-3 or TRBV12-4 with TRBJ2-7; no clear D gene. With 3 bases removed from V and 5 bases from J, the gap between germline ends came to 8 bases. CDR3 length: 12 residues. The chain's CDR3 is CASSFKGNEQYF. The DNA of the CDR3 is TGTGCCAGCAGTTTTAAAGGGAACGAGCAGTACTTC.